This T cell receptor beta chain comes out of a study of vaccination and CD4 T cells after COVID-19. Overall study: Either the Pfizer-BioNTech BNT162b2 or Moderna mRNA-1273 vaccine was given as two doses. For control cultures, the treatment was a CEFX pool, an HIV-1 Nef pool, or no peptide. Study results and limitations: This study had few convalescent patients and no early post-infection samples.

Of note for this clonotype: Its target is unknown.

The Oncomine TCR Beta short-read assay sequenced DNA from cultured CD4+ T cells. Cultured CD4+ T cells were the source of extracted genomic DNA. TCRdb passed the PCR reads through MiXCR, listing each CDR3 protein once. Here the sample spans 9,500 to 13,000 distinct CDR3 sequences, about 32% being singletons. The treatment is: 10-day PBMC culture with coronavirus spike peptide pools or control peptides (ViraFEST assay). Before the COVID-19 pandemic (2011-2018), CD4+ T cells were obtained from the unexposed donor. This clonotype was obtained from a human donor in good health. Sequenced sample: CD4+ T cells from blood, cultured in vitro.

CDR3 DNA sequence: TGTGCCTGGAAAACGACAGGGTTTAGGGGGACCCAGTACTTC. This gives the protein CAWKTTGFRGTQYF. The V gene is TRBV30, the J gene TRBJ2-5; 7 bases fit TRBD1. The CDR3 totals 14 residues. V shed 4 bases and J 7 bases; nucleotides not matched to a gene: 12. CDR1 GTSNPN and CDR2 SVGIG come from the germline V gene (reference sequence). Filled out from reference TRBV30 and TRBJ2-5, the complete variable domain reads SQTIHQWPATLVQPVGSPLSLECTVEGTSNPNLYWYRQAAGRGLQLLFYSVGIGQISSEVPQNLSASRPQDRQFILSSKKLLLSDSGFYLCAWKTTGFRGTQYFGPGTRLLVL.